The table lists the clone carrying this T cell receptor beta chain with many counts. Its antigen remains unknown. This beta chain represents an off-target read in a library built for alpha chains; its size is of limited meaning. The sample belongs to a study of spatial heterogeneity in lung cancer. As for the study in general: A consistent excess of beta-chain over alpha-chain sequences was detected.

Each TCR cDNA molecule carried a unique molecular identifier. In TCRdb, the 5' RACE reads were re-called with MiXCR into one record per CDR3 protein. This sample has roughly 13,000 distinct CDR3 sequences, with 3% to 5% found just once. Time point defined: sample taken at primary tumor resection. The input material, whole RNA from tumor, nontumor lung or frozen PBMC, was sequenced unsorted. There were around 72 donors, all of them untreated patients with early-stage non-small cell lung cancer. The germline CDR1 and CDR2 sequences are SGHKS and YYEKEE (reference sequence). This CDR3 is built from 14 residues. Trimming shortened V by 0 bases and J by 4 bases, and 10 bases separated the two germline ends. General study results and limits: Ubiquitous expanded tumor TCRs appeared in blood more at resection than follow-up.

The J gene is TRBJ1-2, the V gene TRBV5-5, with D uncertain. The sequencing here drew on PBMCs, taken at surgery. This receptor was identified in a male donor with early-stage non-small cell lung cancer. In nucleotides, the CDR3 is TGTGCCAGCAGCTTGGTCCCAACCCCCTATGGCTACACCTTC. Its translation: CASSLVPTPYGYTF.